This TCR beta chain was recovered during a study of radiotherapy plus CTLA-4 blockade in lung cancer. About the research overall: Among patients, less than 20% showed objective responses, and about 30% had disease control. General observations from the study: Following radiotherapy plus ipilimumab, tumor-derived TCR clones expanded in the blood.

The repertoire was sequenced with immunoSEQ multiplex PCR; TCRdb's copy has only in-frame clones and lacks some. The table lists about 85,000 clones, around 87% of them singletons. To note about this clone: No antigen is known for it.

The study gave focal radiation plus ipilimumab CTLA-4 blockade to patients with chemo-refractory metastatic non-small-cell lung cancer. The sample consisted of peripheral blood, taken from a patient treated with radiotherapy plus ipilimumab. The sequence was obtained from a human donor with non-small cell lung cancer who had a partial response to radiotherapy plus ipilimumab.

In DNA form, the CDR3 reads TGCGCCAGCAACCCCGGGACTAGCGGCACAGATACGCAGTATTTT. It specifies CASNPGTSGTDTQYF. V and J are TRBV5-1 and TRBJ2-3; 10 bases are shared with TRBD2. In germline, CDR1 is SGHRS, CDR2 YFSETQ. There are 15 residues in the CDR3. J was trimmed by 1 base and V by 6 bases; bases with no gene match: 5.